These 13 T cell receptor beta chains originate from one sample sequenced in a study of CD8 T cells in Susac syndrome. Random hexamers served to reverse transcribe roughly 0.5 to 1 ug RNA. TCRdb analysed the immunoSEQ multiplex PCR reads with MiXCR anew, one entry per CDR3 protein. The sample holds 71,000 or so distinct CDR3 sequences; roughly 93% are singletons and the top ten take about 0.14%. Sequences were obtained from CD4+ T cells from PBMCs. The receptors were sampled from a human donor with Susac syndrome.

This clonotype showed up just once. The CDR3 coding sequence is TGCGCCAGCAGCCCCTCAGGCGGAAAAGAGACCCAGTACTTC. The encoded protein is CASSPSGGKETQYF. The rearrangement links TRBV5-1 to TRBJ2-5, with D hard to call. The V gene's germline CDR1 is SGHRS and CDR2 YFSETQ. CDR3 length equals 14 residues. The germline V and J ends were trimmed by 4 bases and 3 bases, with 13 bases remaining between them.

The V and J genes are TRBV5-1 and TRBJ2-5; 7 bases line up with TRBD2. Germline V CDR1 and CDR2: SGHRS, YFSETQ. The CDR3 runs to 16 residues. V shed 0 bases and J 2 bases; nucleotides not matched to a gene: 7. As DNA, the CDR3 is TGCGCCAGCAGCTTGGAATCGTTGGGGGGGCAAGAGACCCAGTACTTC. Translated: CASSLESLGGQETQYF. The full variable domain, completed using reference TRBV5-1 and TRBJ2-5, is KAGVTQTPRYLIKTRGQQVTLSCSPISGHRSVSWYQQTPGQGLQFLFEYFSETQRNKGNFPGRFSGRQFSNSRSEMNVSTLELGDSALYLCASSLESLGGQETQYFGPGTRLLVL.

This chain uses TRBV5-1 with TRBJ1-1, with D tentatively TRBD1 (5 bases). Trimming took 3 bases from V and 3 from J, leaving 27 bases between them. Germline lookup yields CDR1 SGHRS and CDR2 YFSETQ. This CDR3 has 19 residues. In nucleotides, the CDR3 is TGCGCCAGCAGCTCAAGCCCCCCGGACACACAAGAGGGGTACACTGAAGCTTTCTTT. Translating gives CASSSSPPDTQEGYTEAFF.

This clonotype has only one observation. CDR3 DNA sequence: TGTGCCAGCAGCTCCCAGCATTCTAACTATGGCTACACCTTC. It encodes CASSSQHSNYGYTF. This chain uses TRBV7-9 with TRBJ1-2; D uncertain. Germline loops: CDR1 SEHNR, CDR2 FQNEAQ (reference sequence). V dropped 4 bases and J dropped 0 bases, with 9 bases sitting between them. This CDR3 region has 14 residues.

This chain joins TRBV4-1 and TRBJ2-7, with a possible D match to TRBD1 (5 bases). The CDR3 has 16 residues. The V gene's germline CDR1 is MGHRA and CDR2 YSYEKL. V dropped 3 bases and J dropped 2 bases, with 17 bases sitting between them. CDR3 nucleotide sequence: TGCGCCAGCAGCCATTCAGGGTTCACCCCGACCTACGAGCAGTACTTC. Its protein is CASSHSGFTPTYEQYF.

This clonotype was counted a few times. The rearrangement links TRBV4-1 to TRBJ1-5; D is possibly TRBD1 (6 bases). The CDR3 has 14 amino acids. V was clipped by 2 bases and J by 8 bases, with 13 bases between them. Germline-derived CDR1 and CDR2 are MGHRA and YSYEKL. CDR3 in DNA: TGCGCCAGCAGCCAACTGGGGGCGAGAGAGCCCCAGCATTTT. The encoded protein is CASSQLGAREPQHF.

The CDR3 coding sequence is TGTGCCAGCAGACCACAGGGGGCCACTGAAGCTTTCTTT. Its translation: CASRPQGATEAFF. The V gene is TRBV28, the J gene TRBJ1-1; TRBD1 matches 9 bases. Germline V lookup: CDR1 MDHEN, CDR2 SYDVKM. With V trimmed by 6 bases and J by 4 bases, 3 bases remained unmatched. The CDR3 has 13 amino acids.

This clonotype was seen more than once but under ten times. V usage is TRBV28 and J usage is TRBJ2-4, with TRBD2 as a possible D gene (5 bases). The CDR3 sequence is 14 residues long. The V and J ends lost 3 bases and 6 bases respectively, with 12 bases between them. Germline V gene data show CDR1 as MDHEN and CDR2 as SYDVKM. Written as DNA, the CDR3 is TGTGCCAGCAGTTTGCCGGGGAGTACAAACATTCAGTACTTC. Translation gives CASSLPGSTNIQYF.

V is TRBV6-6 and J is TRBJ2-3, with 8 bases matching TRBD1. Per the germline V gene, CDR1 is MNHNY and CDR2 is SVGAGI (reference sequence). Trimming at V came to 7 bases and at J to 5 bases, leaving 5 bases not matched to a gene. The CDR3 covers 13 residues. CDR3 bases: TGTGCCAGCATTGCGACAGGGGAAGATACGCAGTATTTT. Amino acids: CASIATGEDTQYF.

This rearrangement joins TRBV29-1 to TRBJ1-2; 7 positions agree with TRBD1. V gave up 3 bases and J gave up 4 bases; unmatched junction bases: 8. CDR3 length equals 14 residues. The germline V gene has CDR1 SQVTM and CDR2 ANQGSEA. Here the CDR3 DNA reads TGCAGCGTTGAGGGACAGCTGGAAGTCTATGGCTACACCTTC. Translation: CSVEGQLEVYGYTF.

A few counts support this clonotype. This sequence joins TRBV4-1 and TRBJ2-7; possibly TRBD1 or TRBD2 for D (5 bases each). CDR1 and CDR2 (germline): MGHRA, YSYEKL. The CDR3 runs to 13 residues. The V and J ends lost 0 bases and 5 bases respectively, with 8 bases between them. CDR3 sequence (DNA): TGCGCCAGCAGCCAAGAAAGAGGGGACGAGCAGTACTTC. Residues: CASSQERGDEQYF.

This chain connects TRBV7-2 to TRBJ2-7, with TRBD1 identical over 7 bases. The CDR3 runs to 15 residues. In germline, CDR1 is SGHTA, CDR2 FQGNSA. The V gene end was trimmed by 4 bases and the J gene end by 7 bases; junction bases not matched to a gene: 13. CDR3 sequence reads: CASSSAWTGSKEQYF. The CDR3 bases are TGTGCCAGCAGCTCCGCATGGACAGGCTCTAAAGAGCAGTACTTC.

This sequence joins TRBV11-2 and TRBJ2-5; 10 bases are shared with TRBD2. This CDR3 spans 15 amino acids. Looked up from germline, CDR1 is SGHAT and CDR2 is FQNNGV. V shed 5 bases, J shed 5 bases, and the junction held 8 bases outside the gene matches. The CDR3 here is CASSLRGSGGETQYF. CDR3 DNA: TGTGCCAGCAGCCTGCGGGGTAGCGGGGGGGAGACCCAGTACTTC.